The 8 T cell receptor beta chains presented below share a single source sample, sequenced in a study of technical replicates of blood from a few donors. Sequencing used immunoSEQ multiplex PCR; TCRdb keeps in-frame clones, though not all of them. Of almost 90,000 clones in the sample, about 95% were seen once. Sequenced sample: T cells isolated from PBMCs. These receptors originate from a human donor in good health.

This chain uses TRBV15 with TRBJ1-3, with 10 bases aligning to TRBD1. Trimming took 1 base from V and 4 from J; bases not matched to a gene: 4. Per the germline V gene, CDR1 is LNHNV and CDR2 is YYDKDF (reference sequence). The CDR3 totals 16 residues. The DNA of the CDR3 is TGTGCCACCAGCAGAGGAGACAGGGGGCTCGGAAACACCATATATTTT. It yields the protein CATSRGDRGLGNTIYF.

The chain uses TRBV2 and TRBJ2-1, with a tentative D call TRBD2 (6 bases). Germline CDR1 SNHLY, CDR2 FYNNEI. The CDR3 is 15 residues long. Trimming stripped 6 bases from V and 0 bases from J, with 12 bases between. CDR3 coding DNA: TGTGCCAGCAGGGCAGCGGGTAGCTCCTACAATGAGCAGTTCTTC. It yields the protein CASRAAGSSYNEQFF.

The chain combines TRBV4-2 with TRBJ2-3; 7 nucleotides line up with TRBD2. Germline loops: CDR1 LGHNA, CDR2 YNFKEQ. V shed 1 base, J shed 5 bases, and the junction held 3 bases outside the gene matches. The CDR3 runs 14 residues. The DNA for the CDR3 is TGTGCCAGCAGCCAAGGACTAGCAATAGATACGCAGTATTTT. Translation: CASSQGLAIDTQYF.

CDR3 sequence reads: CASSTVHTGRTEAFF. DNA for the CDR3: TGTGCCAGCAGTACCGTACACACAGGGCGCACTGAAGCTTTCTTT. The chain carries TRBV27 and TRBJ1-1; D possibly corresponds to TRBD1 (6 bases). CDR1 MNHEY and CDR2 SMNVEV come from the germline V gene (reference sequence). Trimming removed 5 bases at V and 4 bases at J, with 17 bases between. CDR3 length: 15 amino acids.

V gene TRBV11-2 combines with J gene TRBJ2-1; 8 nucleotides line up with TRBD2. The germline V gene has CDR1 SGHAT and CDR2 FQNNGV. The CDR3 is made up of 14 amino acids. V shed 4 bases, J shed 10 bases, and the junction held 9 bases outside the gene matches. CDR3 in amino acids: CASSWGLVSGEQFF. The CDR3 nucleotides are TGTGCCAGCAGCTGGGGACTAGTATCGGGGGAGCAGTTCTTC. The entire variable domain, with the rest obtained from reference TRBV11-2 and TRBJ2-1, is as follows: EAGVAQSPRYKIIEKRQSVAFWCNPISGHATLYWYQQILGQGPKLLIQFQNNGVVDDSQLPKDRFSAERLKGVDSTLKIQPAKLEDSAVYLCASSWGLVSGEQFFGPGTRLTVL.

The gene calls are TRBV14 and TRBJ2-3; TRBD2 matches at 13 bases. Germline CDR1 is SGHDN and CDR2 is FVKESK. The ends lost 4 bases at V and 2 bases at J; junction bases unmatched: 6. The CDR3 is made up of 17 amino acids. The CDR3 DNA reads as TGTGCCAGCAGCCGGATAGGGACTAGCGGGAACACAGATACGCAGTATTTT. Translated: CASSRIGTSGNTDTQYF.

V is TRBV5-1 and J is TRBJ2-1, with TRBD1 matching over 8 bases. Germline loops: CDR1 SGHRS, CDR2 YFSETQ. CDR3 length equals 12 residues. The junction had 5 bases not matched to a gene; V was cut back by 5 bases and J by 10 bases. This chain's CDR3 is CASRQTGDEQFF. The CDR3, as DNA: TGCGCCAGCAGACAGACAGGGGACGAGCAGTTCTTC.

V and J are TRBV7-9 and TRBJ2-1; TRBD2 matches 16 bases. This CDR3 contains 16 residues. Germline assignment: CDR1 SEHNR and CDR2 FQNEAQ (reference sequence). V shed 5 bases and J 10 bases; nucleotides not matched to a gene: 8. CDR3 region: CASSRPGLAGGPEQFF. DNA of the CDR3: TGTGCCAGCAGCAGACCGGGACTAGCGGGAGGGCCCGAGCAGTTCTTC.